The following is a T cell receptor beta chain sequence with its context. This CDR3 comprises 15 residues. In germline, CDR1 is LNHNV, CDR2 YYDKDF (reference sequence). V was cut by 0 bases and J by 3 bases, with 11 bases left in between. Original methodology: It was from reference gene primer amplification that nucleated cell counts were estimated. Produced via immunoSEQ multiplex PCR; TCRdb's table is partial and in-frame only. That table is the source of V, J and clone size, and D and trimming were worked out from the DNA. In the table there are approximately 270,000 clones, about 80% of which are singletons. The sample originates from a study of blood T cell repertoires in COVID-19. About the study: Samples of COVID-19 (acute and convalescent) were obtained from the United States, Italy and Spain. PBMCs, B-cell-depleted T cells, or T cells were the source of the cDNA or gDNA that made up the material.

J is TRBJ1-1 and V is TRBV15; D unresolved. Sequencing used peripheral blood. This clonotype originated in a person aged 65 to 85 with COVID-19, enrolled during active disease. Here the CDR3 DNA reads TGTGCCACCAGCAGAGATCCCGGGTTGGACACTGAAGCTTTCTTT. It encodes CATSRDPGLDTEAFF.